This section outlines one T cell receptor beta chain sequence together with its context. This entry is derived from a study of T cells in Graves' hyperthyroidism and ophthalmopathy. This CDR3 comprises 16 residues. Germline CDR1 reads SNHLY; CDR2 reads FYNNEI. The V segment lost 5 bases and the J segment 2 bases; nucleotides outside the gene matches: 6. Regions amplified from RNA transcripts were the TCR beta CDR3 regions. A first-round RT-PCR of the TCR CDR3 used the HTBI primer set. Each CDR3 protein gets one entry after TCRdb re-called the multiplex PCR reads with MiXCR. The data contain hundreds of thousands of distinct CDR3 sequences, 15% to 19% of them singletons.

This rearrangement joins TRBV2 to TRBJ1-4; 9 positions match TRBD1. The source is a woman aged 18-29 years with Graves' hyperthyroidism. The sequenced material came from blood. In DNA form, the CDR3 reads TGTGCCAGCAGTAAGACAGGGGGGGTCACTAATGAAAAACTGTTTTTT. Its translation: CASSKTGGVTNEKLFF.